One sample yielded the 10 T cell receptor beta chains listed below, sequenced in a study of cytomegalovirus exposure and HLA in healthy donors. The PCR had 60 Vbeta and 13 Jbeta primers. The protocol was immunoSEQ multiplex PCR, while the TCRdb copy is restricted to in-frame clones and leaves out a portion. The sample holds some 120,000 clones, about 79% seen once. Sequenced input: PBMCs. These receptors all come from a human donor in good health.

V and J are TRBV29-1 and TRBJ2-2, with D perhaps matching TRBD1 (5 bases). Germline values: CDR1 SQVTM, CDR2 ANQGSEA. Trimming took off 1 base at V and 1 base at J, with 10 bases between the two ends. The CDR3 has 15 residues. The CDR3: CSVEVGRGNTGELFF. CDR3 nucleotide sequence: TGCAGCGTTGAAGTCGGAAGGGGGAACACCGGGGAGCTGTTTTTT.

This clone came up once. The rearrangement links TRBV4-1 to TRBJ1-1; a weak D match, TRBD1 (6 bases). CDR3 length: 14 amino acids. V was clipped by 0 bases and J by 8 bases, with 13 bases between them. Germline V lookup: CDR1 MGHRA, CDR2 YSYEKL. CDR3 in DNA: TGCGCCAGCAGCCAAGATAGGGGGGGGAGGGAAGCTTTCTTT. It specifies CASSQDRGGREAFF.

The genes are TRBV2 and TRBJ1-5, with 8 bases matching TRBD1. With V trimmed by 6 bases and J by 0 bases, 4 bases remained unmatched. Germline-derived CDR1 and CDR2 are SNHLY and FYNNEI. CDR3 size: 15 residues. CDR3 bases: TGTGCCAGCAGCCGACAGGGGAATAGCAATCAGCCCCAGCATTTT. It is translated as CASSRQGNSNQPQHF.

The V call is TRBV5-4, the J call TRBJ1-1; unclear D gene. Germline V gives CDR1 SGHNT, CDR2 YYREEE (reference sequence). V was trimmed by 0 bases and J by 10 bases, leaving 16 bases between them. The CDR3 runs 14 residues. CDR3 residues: CASSLAGSSSAAFF. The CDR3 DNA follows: TGTGCCAGCAGCTTGGCGGGGTCGTCTAGTGCAGCTTTCTTT.

The CDR3, as DNA: TGTGCCAGCAGCGTCTCGGGACAGCTATCTCAAGAGACCCAGTACTTC. Translated: CASSVSGQLSQETQYF. The chain carries TRBV5-6 and TRBJ2-5, with TRBD1 matching 7 bases. Germline V lookup: CDR1 SGHDT, CDR2 YYEEEE. This CDR3 has 16 residues. J lost 2 bases, V lost 4 bases, and 11 bases had no gene match.

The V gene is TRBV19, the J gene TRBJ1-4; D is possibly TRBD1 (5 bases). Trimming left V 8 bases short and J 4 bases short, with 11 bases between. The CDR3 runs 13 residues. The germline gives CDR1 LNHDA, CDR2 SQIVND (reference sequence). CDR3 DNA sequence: TGTGCCAGTCGGTACAGGAGTAATGAAAAACTGTTTTTT. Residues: CASRYRSNEKLFF.

The DNA of the CDR3 is TGTGCCTGGAGTGTAAGGGGGACTGGAAACACCATATATTTT. Amino acids: CAWSVRGTGNTIYF. The chain employs TRBV30 and TRBJ1-3; possibly TRBD1 for D (6 bases). Trimming shortened V by 0 bases and J by 2 bases, and 8 bases separated the two germline ends. The CDR3 covers 14 residues. Per the germline V gene, CDR1 is GTSNPN and CDR2 is SVGIG (reference sequence).

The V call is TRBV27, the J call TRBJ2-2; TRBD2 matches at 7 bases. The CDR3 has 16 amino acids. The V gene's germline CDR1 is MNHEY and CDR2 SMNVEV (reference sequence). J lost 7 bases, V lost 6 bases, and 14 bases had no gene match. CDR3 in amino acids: CASRQARAGAGGELFF. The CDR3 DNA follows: TGTGCCAGCAGACAGGCTAGGGCGGGAGCGGGCGGGGAGCTGTTTTTT.

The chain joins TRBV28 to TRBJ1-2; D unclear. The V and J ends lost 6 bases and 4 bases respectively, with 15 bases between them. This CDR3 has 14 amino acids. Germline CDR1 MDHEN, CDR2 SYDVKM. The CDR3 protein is CASSPGSTPYGYTF. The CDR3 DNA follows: TGTGCCAGCAGCCCAGGCTCTACCCCCTATGGCTACACCTTC.

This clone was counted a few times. The CDR3 DNA follows: TGTGCCAGCAGTTACCGACTTTGGGCTGAAGCTTTCTTT. Translating gives CASSYRLWAEAFF. The chain joins TRBV6-6 to TRBJ1-1; unclear D gene. The germline V gene encodes CDR1 MNHNY and CDR2 SVGAGI (reference sequence). V gave up 2 bases and J gave up 6 bases, with 10 bases separating them. There are 13 residues in the CDR3.